The TCR beta chain described here comes from a study of long-term antiretroviral therapy in people with HIV. Study-level results: Repertoires with HIV possessed tighter CDR3 length spans than those of controls. ART-treated samples gained diversity yet remained below transplant donor controls.

Version v3.0 of the immunoSEQ assay was performed at survey level. Sequencing aimed at roughly 40,000-50,000 T-cell genomes per sample. Profiled with immunoSEQ multiplex PCR; TCRdb holds only in-frame clones, not every one. This table holds more than 15,000 clones, approximately 83% found once. With regard to this clone: Its matching antigen is unknown.

Germline assignment: CDR1 LNHNV and CDR2 YYDKDF (reference sequence). The CDR3 has 15 amino acids. V lost 5 bases and J lost 1, with 13 bases in between. At minimum, one pre-ART and two post-ART PBMC samples were obtained from each donor. The specimen comprised unsorted PBMCs, sampled 0.5 years before starting antiretroviral therapy. The clonotype originates from a man between 18 and 29 years old with HIV. The rearrangement uses TRBV15 and TRBJ2-3, with a tentative D call TRBD1 (5 bases). CDR3 protein: CATSFSPTGTDTQYF. The CDR3 DNA is TGTGCCACCAGCTTCTCGCCGACAGGCACAGATACGCAGTATTTT.